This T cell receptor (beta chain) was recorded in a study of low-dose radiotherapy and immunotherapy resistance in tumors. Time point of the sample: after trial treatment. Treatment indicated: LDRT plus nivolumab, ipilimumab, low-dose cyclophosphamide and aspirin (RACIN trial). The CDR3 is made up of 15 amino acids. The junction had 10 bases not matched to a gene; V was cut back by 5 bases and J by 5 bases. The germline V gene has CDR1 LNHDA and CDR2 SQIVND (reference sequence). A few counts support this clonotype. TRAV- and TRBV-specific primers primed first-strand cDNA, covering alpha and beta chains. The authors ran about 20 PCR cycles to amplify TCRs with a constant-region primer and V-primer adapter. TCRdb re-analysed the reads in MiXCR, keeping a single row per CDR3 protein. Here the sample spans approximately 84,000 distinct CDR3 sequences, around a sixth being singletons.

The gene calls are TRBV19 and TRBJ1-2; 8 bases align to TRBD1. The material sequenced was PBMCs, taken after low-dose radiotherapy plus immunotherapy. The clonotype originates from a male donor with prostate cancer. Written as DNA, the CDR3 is TGTGCCAGTAGTGCAACTCCGGGACAGGCATATGGCTACACCTTC. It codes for CASSATPGQAYGYTF. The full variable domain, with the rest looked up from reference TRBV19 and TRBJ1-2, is DGGITQSPKYLFRKEGQNVTLSCEQNLNHDAMYWYRQDPGQGLRLIYYSQIVNDFQKGDIAEGYSVSREKKESFPLTVTSAQKNPTAFYLCASSATPGQAYGYTFGSGTRLTVV.